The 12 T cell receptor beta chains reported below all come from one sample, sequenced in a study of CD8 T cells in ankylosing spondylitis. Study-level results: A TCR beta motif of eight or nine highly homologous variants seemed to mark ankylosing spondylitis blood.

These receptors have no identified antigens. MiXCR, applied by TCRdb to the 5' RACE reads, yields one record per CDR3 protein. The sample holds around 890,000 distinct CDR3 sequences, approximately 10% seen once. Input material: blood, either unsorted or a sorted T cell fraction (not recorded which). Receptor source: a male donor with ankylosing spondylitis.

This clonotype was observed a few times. The CDR3 bases are TGTGCCAGCAGCCAGAAGACCCAAGAGACCCAGTACTTC. Amino acids: CASSQKTQETQYF. The chain has TRBV4-2 and TRBJ2-5; D remains ambiguous. Per germline, CDR1 LGHNA and CDR2 YNFKEQ. The CDR3 has 13 residues. V was shortened by 3 bases and J by 1 base, with 6 bases between the two germline ends.

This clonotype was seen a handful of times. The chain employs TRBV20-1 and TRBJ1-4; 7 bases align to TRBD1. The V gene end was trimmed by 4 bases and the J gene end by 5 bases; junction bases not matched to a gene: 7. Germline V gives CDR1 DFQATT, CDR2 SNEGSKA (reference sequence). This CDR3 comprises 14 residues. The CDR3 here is CSATRTGQNEKLFF. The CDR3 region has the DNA TGCAGTGCTACCCGGACGGGACAGAATGAAAAACTGTTTTTT.

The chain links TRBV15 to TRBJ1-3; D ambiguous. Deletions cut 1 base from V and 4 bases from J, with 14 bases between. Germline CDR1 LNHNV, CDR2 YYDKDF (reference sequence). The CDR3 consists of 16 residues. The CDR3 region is CATSRVRHSLGNTIYF. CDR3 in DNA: TGTGCCACCAGCAGAGTGAGGCACTCTCTGGGAAACACCATATATTTT.

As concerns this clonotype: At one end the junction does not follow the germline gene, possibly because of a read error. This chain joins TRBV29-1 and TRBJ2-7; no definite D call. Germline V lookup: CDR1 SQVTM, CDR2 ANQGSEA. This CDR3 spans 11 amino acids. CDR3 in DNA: TGCAGCGTTGATTCGGTTCAAAGTCGAGACTTC. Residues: CSVDSVQSRDF.

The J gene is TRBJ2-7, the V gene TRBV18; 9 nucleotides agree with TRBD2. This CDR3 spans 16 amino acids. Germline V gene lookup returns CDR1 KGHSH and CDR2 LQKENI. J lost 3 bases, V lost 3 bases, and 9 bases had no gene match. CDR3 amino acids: CASSPSGGRDIYEQYF. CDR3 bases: TGTGCCAGCTCACCTTCGGGCGGGAGGGATATCTACGAGCAGTACTTC.

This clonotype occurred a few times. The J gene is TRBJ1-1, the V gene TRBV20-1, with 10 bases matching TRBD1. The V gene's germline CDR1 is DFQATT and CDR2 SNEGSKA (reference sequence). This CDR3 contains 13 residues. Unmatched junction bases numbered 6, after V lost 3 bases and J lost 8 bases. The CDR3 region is CSASSGTGAEAFF. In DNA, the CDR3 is TGCAGTGCTAGCTCCGGGACAGGGGCGGAAGCTTTCTTT.

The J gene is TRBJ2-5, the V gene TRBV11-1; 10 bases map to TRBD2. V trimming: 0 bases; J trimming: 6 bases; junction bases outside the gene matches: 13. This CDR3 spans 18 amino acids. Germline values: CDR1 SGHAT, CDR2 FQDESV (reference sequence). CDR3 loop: CASSLAYWTSGPPQTQYF. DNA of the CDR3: TGTGCCAGCAGCTTAGCTTATTGGACTAGCGGACCTCCACAGACCCAGTACTTC.

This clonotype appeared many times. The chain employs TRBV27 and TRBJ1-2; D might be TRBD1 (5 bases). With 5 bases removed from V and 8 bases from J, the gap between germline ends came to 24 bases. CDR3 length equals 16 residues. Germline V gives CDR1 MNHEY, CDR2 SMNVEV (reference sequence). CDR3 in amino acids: CASSPSYGAGLRGYTF. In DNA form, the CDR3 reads TGTGCCAGCAGTCCGTCCTATGGGGCAGGGTTGAGAGGCTACACCTTC.

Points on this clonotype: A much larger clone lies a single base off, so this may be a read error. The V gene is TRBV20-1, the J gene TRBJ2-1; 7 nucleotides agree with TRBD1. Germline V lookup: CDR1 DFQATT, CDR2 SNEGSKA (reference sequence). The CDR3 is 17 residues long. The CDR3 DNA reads TGCTGTGCTAGAGTTGGTAGCGCCAGACAGGGCTACAATGAGCAGTTCTTC. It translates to CCARVGSARQGYNEQFF.

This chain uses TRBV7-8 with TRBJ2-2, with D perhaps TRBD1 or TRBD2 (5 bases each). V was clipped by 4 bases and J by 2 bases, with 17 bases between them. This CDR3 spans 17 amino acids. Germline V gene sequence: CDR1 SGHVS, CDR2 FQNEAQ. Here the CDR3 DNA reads TGTGCCAGCAGCTCCGGTTCTGGGGGTCCTAACACCGGGGAGCTGTTTTTT. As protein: CASSSGSGGPNTGELFF.

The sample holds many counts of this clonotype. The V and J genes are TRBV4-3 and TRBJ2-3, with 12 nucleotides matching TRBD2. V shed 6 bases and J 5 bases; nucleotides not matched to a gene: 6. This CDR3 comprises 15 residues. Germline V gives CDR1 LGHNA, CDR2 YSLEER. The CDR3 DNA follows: TGCGCCAGCAGTATGACTAGCGGGGGTGGAGATACGCAGTATTTT. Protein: CASSMTSGGGDTQYF.

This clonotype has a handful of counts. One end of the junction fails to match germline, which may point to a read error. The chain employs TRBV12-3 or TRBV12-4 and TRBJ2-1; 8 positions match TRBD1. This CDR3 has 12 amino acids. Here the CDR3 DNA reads TGTGCCAGCAGTTTAGCGAGGGACAGGCGGCTCTTC. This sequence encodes CASSLARDRRLF.